This T cell receptor beta chain appears in the sequencing data of a study of T-cell memory formation after mild COVID-19. TCRdb called the 5' RACE reads again in MiXCR, with one record for every CDR3 protein. The table shows fewer than 500,000 distinct CDR3 sequences, with roughly 25% occurring only once. Ends included, the CDR3 has 11 residues. Per germline, CDR1 GTSNPN and CDR2 SVGIG (reference sequence). To note about this clonotype: The DNA is omitted, as the CDR3 cannot be located on it reliably, and the CDR3 follows TCRdb's listing.

The receptor was isolated from an adult woman who had mild COVID-19 (a few samples of this study predate the infection). Cell type and time point are not known. V gene TRBV30 combines with J gene TRBJ1-1; TRBD1, the table's D call, lacks a check against the DNA. Sequenced input: PBMCs or a T cell subset sorted from them (not recorded which). The CDR3 is CAWSVGTGSFF.